The 10 T cell receptor beta chains reported below all come from one sample, sequenced in a study of cytomegalovirus exposure and HLA in healthy donors. TCRdb keeps only in-frame clones here, not all; method: immunoSEQ multiplex PCR. The data show about 98,000 clones, about 95% seen once. The sequenced material came from PBMCs. The receptors shown here come from a young woman in good health and CMV-seronegative.

The chain employs TRBV5-4 and TRBJ1-2; perhaps TRBD1 as D (6 bases). The CDR3 loop spans 13 amino acids. V was pared by 0 bases and J by 4 bases, with 7 bases between. Germline V gene sequence: CDR1 SGHNT, CDR2 YYREEE (reference sequence). CDR3 in DNA: TGTGCCAGCAGCTTGGCGGACAGCTATGGCTACACCTTC. Protein sequence: CASSLADSYGYTF.

The V gene is TRBV4-1, the J gene TRBJ2-1; D perhaps matches TRBD1 (5 bases). Trimming shortened V by 0 bases and J by 8 bases, and 14 bases separated the two germline ends. Germline-derived CDR1 and CDR2 are MGHRA and YSYEKL. The CDR3 sequence is 15 residues long. CDR3 nucleotide sequence: TGCGCCAGCAGCCAAGAATGGCAGGGTTTCGATGAGCAGTTCTTC. Encoded protein: CASSQEWQGFDEQFF.

The rearrangement uses TRBV9 and TRBJ2-3; 8 positions match TRBD1. J lost 2 bases, V lost 3 bases, and 11 bases had no gene match. The CDR3 length is 17 residues. Germline lookup yields CDR1 SGDLS and CDR2 YYNGEE. The DNA for the CDR3 is TGTGCCAGCAGCGAGGGGGACAGGACGTTTCTCACAGATACGCAGTATTTT. Translated, it gives CASSEGDRTFLTDTQYF.

This chain links TRBV11-3 with TRBJ1-6, with 8 bases identical to TRBD1. Germline V gene data show CDR1 as SGHNT and CDR2 as YENEEA. The CDR3 spans 15 residues. V dropped 6 bases and J dropped 7; count of bases not matched to a gene: 8. The CDR3 here is CASRSRDRQNSPLHF. CDR3 nucleotide sequence: TGTGCCAGCAGATCCCGGGACAGGCAGAATTCACCCCTCCACTTT. Looking up the rest from reference TRBV11-3 and TRBJ1-6 gives the full variable domain: EAGVVQSPRYKIIEKKQPVAFWCNPISGHNTLYWYLQNLGQGPELLIRYENEEAVDDSQLPKDRFSAERLKGVDSTLKIQPAELGDSAVYLCASRSRDRQNSPLHFGNGTRLTVT.

V usage is TRBV2 and J usage is TRBJ1-5, with 7 positions matching TRBD1. This CDR3 spans 15 amino acids. Germline V lookup: CDR1 SNHLY, CDR2 FYNNEI. Trimming took 3 bases from V and 3 from J; bases not matched to a gene: 5. This CDR3 reads CASSDRTGLNQPQHF. The CDR3 DNA reads TGTGCCAGCAGTGATCGGACAGGCCTCAATCAGCCCCAGCATTTT.

The rearrangement uses TRBV7-2 and TRBJ1-6; 8 bases are a match to TRBD1. Germline V lookup: CDR1 SGHTA, CDR2 FQGNSA. V shed 5 bases and J 4 bases; nucleotides not matched to a gene: 4. CDR3 length: 15 amino acids. The CDR3 is CASSKRTGYNSPLHF. The CDR3 region has the DNA TGTGCCAGCAGCAAGCGGACAGGGTATAATTCACCCCTCCACTTT. Based on the CDR3 plus reference TRBV7-2 and TRBJ1-6, the full variable domain is GAGVSQSPSNKVTEKGKDVELRCDPISGHTALYWYRQSLGQGLEFLIYFQGNSAPDKSGLPSDRFSAERTGGSVSTLTIQRTQQEDSAVYLCASSKRTGYNSPLHFGNGTRLTVT.

The chain uses TRBV19 and TRBJ1-1; no reliable D call. V was pared by 6 bases and J by 4 bases, with 15 bases between. Germline lookup yields CDR1 LNHDA and CDR2 SQIVND (reference sequence). The CDR3 is made up of 14 amino acids. The CDR3 nucleotides read TGTGCCAGTAGCGAGGCGGGGTTTTTCACTGAAGCTTTCTTT. Translating gives CASSEAGFFTEAFF.

This clone was recorded only once. The V gene is TRBV11-3, the J gene TRBJ1-5; no firm D call. The CDR3 contains 17 residues. V was cut by 0 bases and J by 2 bases, with 14 bases left in between. The germline V gene has CDR1 SGHNT and CDR2 YENEEA. The CDR3 nucleotides read TGTGCCAGCAGCTTAGACAAAATAGCACAATGCAATCAGCCCCAGCATTTT. Protein: CASSLDKIAQCNQPQHF. Full variable domain (remainder filled in from reference TRBV11-3 and TRBJ1-5): EAGVVQSPRYKIIEKKQPVAFWCNPISGHNTLYWYLQNLGQGPELLIRYENEEAVDDSQLPKDRFSAERLKGVDSTLKIQPAELGDSAVYLCASSLDKIAQCNQPQHFGDGTRLSIL.

The rearrangement links TRBV9 to TRBJ2-1; D possibly corresponds to TRBD2 (6 bases). The germline V gene has CDR1 SGDLS and CDR2 YYNGEE. This CDR3 has 16 amino acids. The V and J ends lost 5 bases and 0 bases respectively, with 15 bases between them. CDR3 in amino acids: CASSINDGSSYNEQFF. CDR3 sequence (DNA): TGTGCCAGCAGTATAAATGACGGGAGCTCCTACAATGAGCAGTTCTTC.

V usage is TRBV7-2 and J usage is TRBJ2-7; 8 bases are a match to TRBD2. This CDR3 is 14 amino acids long. Trimming cost V 8 bases and J 3 bases; bases outside gene matches: 9. CDR1 and CDR2 (germline): SGHTA, FQGNSA. The CDR3 sequence: CASSLAGNSYEQYF. CDR3 nucleotide sequence: TGTGCCAGCTCGCTAGCGGGTAATAGCTACGAGCAGTACTTC. Based on the CDR3 plus reference TRBV7-2 and TRBJ2-7, the full variable domain is GAGVSQSPSNKVTEKGKDVELRCDPISGHTALYWYRQSLGQGLEFLIYFQGNSAPDKSGLPSDRFSAERTGGSVSTLTIQRTQQEDSAVYLCASSLAGNSYEQYFGPGTRLTVT.